This TCR beta chain was profiled in a study of patients and donors after allogeneic stem cell transplantation. Trimming shortened V by 1 base and J by 4 bases, and 13 bases separated the two germline ends. The CDR3 has 14 amino acids. Germline CDR1 reads DFQATT; CDR2 reads SNEGSKA (reference sequence). One entry per CDR3 protein results from TCRdb running MiXCR on the RT-PCR reads. This table has some 880,000 distinct CDR3 sequences, roughly 18% appearing once. This chain links TRBV20-1 with TRBJ2-5; TRBD2 is a possible D gene (6 bases). This TCR was sampled from a human donor who was either an allogeneic HSCT recipient or a stem cell or donor lymphocyte infusion donor (not recorded which). It is not recorded whose cells these are; they may come from a transplant donor. Sequences were obtained from blood, either unsorted or a sorted T cell fraction (not recorded which). The CDR3 region is CSARVSLARETQYF. CDR3 bases: TGCAGTGCTAGAGTTTCGCTAGCGAGAGAGACCCAGTACTTC.